These 12 T cell receptor beta chains came from one sample sequenced in a study of blood T cell repertoires in COVID-19. Assay: immunoSEQ multiplex PCR; the TCRdb copy retains only in-frame clones and omits some. The sample includes around 55,000 clones, approximately 85% of them seen just once. The sample consisted of peripheral blood. The source of these receptors is a human donor in a cohort sampled during active COVID-19.

The chain couples TRBV11-3 to TRBJ2-7, with 7 bases fitting TRBD1. V shed 2 bases, J shed 2 bases, and the junction held 6 bases outside the gene matches. Germline CDR1 is SGHNT and CDR2 is YENEEA. The CDR3 contains 15 residues. The CDR3, as DNA: TGTGCCAGCAGCTTACAAACAGGGGCCACCTACGAGCAGTACTTC. Residues: CASSLQTGATYEQYF.

This rearrangement joins TRBV4-2 to TRBJ2-7, with no clear D. V lost 6 bases and J lost 5, with 17 bases in between. CDR3 length: 14 amino acids. The germline V gene encodes CDR1 LGHNA and CDR2 YNFKEQ. CDR3 protein: CASSPTLLADEQYF. CDR3 in DNA: TGTGCCAGCAGTCCCACCCTACTCGCGGACGAGCAGTACTTC.

V gene TRBV29-1 combines with J gene TRBJ2-3, with 7 bases aligning to TRBD2. This CDR3 region has 12 residues. V lost 7 bases to trimming and J lost 10 bases; unmatched junction nucleotides: 11. Per germline, CDR1 SQVTM and CDR2 ANQGSEA. This CDR3 reads CSGGNAGVAQYF. The CDR3 nucleotides read TGCAGCGGCGGGAACGCGGGGGTGGCGCAGTATTTT.

J is TRBJ2-3 and V is TRBV30; D possibly corresponds to TRBD2 (5 bases). Germline assignment: CDR1 GTSNPN and CDR2 SVGIG (reference sequence). The CDR3 is made up of 15 amino acids. The germline V and J ends were trimmed by 0 bases and 2 bases, with 12 bases remaining between them. Here the CDR3 reads CAWSVGGSVTDTQYF. The CDR3 bases are TGTGCCTGGAGTGTGGGCGGGTCGGTCACAGATACGCAGTATTTT.

The rearrangement uses TRBV6-1 and TRBJ2-4, with TRBD1 identical over 9 bases. J lost 3 bases, V lost 3 bases, and 9 bases had no gene match. CDR1 is MNHNS, CDR2 SASEGT, per germline. This CDR3 is built from 17 residues. The CDR3 is CASSEIQGAAGKNIQYF. The CDR3 DNA reads as TGTGCCAGCAGTGAGATACAGGGGGCGGCGGGCAAAAACATTCAGTACTTC.

This clone was seen only a few times. This chain links TRBV7-9 with TRBJ1-2; 7 bases match TRBD1. The CDR3 runs to 12 residues. Per germline, CDR1 SEHNR and CDR2 FQNEAQ (reference sequence). With V trimmed by 5 bases and J by 7 bases, 4 bases remained unmatched. In nucleotides, the CDR3 is TGTGCCAGCAGCCCCCGACAGGGTGGCTACACCTTC. Translation: CASSPRQGGYTF.

This chain joins TRBV11-2 and TRBJ1-2; no firm D call. Germline V gene lookup returns CDR1 SGHAT and CDR2 FQNNGV. Trimming shortened V by 2 bases and J by 1 base, and 8 bases separated the two germline ends. This CDR3 contains 14 residues. CDR3 loop: CASSLTDFNYGYTF. CDR3 coding DNA: TGTGCCAGCAGCTTAACGGACTTTAACTATGGCTACACCTTC.

This clone was found once. CDR3 residues: CASSLGGQGTYEQYF. In nucleotides, the CDR3 is TGCGCCAGCAGCTTGGGGGGACAGGGCACCTACGAGCAGTACTTC. The chain employs TRBV5-1 and TRBJ2-7, with 9 bases identical to TRBD1. The CDR3 consists of 15 residues. V shed 0 bases and J 2 bases; nucleotides not matched to a gene: 3. CDR1 and CDR2 from the germline V gene are SGHRS and YFSETQ.

V usage is TRBV19 and J usage is TRBJ2-7; 9 nucleotides line up with TRBD1. The germline CDR1 and CDR2 sequences are LNHDA and SQIVND (reference sequence). The CDR3 covers 16 residues. V dropped 5 bases and J dropped 5; count of bases not matched to a gene: 13. The CDR3 DNA reads TGTGCCAGTAGTCCCTTCACCGGGACAGGGACTAACGAGCAGTACTTC. Its translation: CASSPFTGTGTNEQYF.

This chain joins TRBV11-3 and TRBJ2-5; 7 positions match TRBD1. J gave up 2 bases and V 0 bases, and 3 bases lay outside the gene matches. CDR1 is SGHNT, CDR2 YENEEA, per germline. This CDR3 is built from 15 residues. The DNA for the CDR3 is TGTGCCAGCAGCTTAGATTCGACAGGGCAAGAGACCCAGTACTTC. Protein product: CASSLDSTGQETQYF.

The chain joins TRBV9 to TRBJ2-2; no firm D call. The CDR3 runs 14 residues. V lost 0 bases and J lost 0, with 3 bases in between. Germline assignment: CDR1 SGDLS and CDR2 YYNGEE. This CDR3 is CASSVAPNTGELFF. The CDR3 DNA reads as TGTGCCAGCAGCGTAGCTCCGAACACCGGGGAGCTGTTTTTT.

The rearrangement links TRBV5-6 to TRBJ2-3; no firm D call. The CDR3 runs 15 residues. Germline V gives CDR1 SGHDT, CDR2 YYEEEE. The V and J ends lost 3 bases and 1 base respectively, with 12 bases between them. CDR3 nucleotides: TGTGCCAGCAGCTCCGCCTCCCGGGGCACAGATACGCAGTATTTT. It yields the protein CASSSASRGTDTQYF.